These 15 T cell receptor beta chains were sequenced from one sample in a study of T cell repertoires in cytomegalovirus infection. These TCRs' antigens remain unknown. A single record per CDR3 protein comes from TCRdb applying MiXCR to the reads. Counted here are some 310,000 distinct CDR3 sequences, just under 25% occurring once; the ten biggest clones make up 10% to 15%. The material was cultured PBMCs, obtained from culture after CMV antigen stimulation. The receptors stem from a human donor in good health (CMV status not recorded). Some clones in this sample may be carry-over from other donors' samples.

This clonotype has a handful of counts. The J gene is TRBJ2-1, the V gene TRBV7-8; the D gene is possibly TRBD1 (6 bases). CDR1 and CDR2 from the germline V gene are SGHVS and FQNEAQ. The CDR3 loop spans 17 amino acids. V was shortened by 1 base and J by 5 bases, with 18 bases between the two germline ends. Here the CDR3 DNA reads TGTGCCAGCAGCTTAGTAGGTGGGACACAGAACGACAATGAGCAGTTCTTC. It specifies CASSLVGGTQNDNEQFF.

This clonotype was detected ten times or more. At one boundary the junction diverges from the germline segment, which might be a read error. The J gene is TRBJ2-5, the V gene TRBV7-2; no definite D call. This CDR3 comprises 13 residues. Germline CDR1 is SGHTA and CDR2 is FQGNSA. The CDR3 reads CASRLAPDATQYF. CDR3 DNA sequence: TGTGCCAGCAGATTAGCCCCCGATGCGACCCAGTACTTC.

This clonotype has only a few counts. The chain couples TRBV6-2 or TRBV6-3 to TRBJ2-5; 12 bases align to TRBD2. The J segment lost 6 bases and the V segment lost 9 bases, leaving 8 bases of the junction unmatched. The length of the CDR3 is 14 residues. The germline V gene encodes CDR1 MNHEY and CDR2 SVGEGT. This CDR3 reads CASNRLAGDQTQYF. The CDR3 DNA is TGTGCCAGTAACAGACTAGCGGGAGATCAGACCCAGTACTTC.

In this sample, this clonotype turned up a few times. The chain combines TRBV28 with TRBJ2-1; 9 bases match TRBD1. There are 15 residues in the CDR3. V lost 4 bases and J lost 5; bases outside the gene matches: 6. Germline V gives CDR1 MDHEN, CDR2 SYDVKM. The CDR3 loop is CASSSPGQGNNEQFF. The DNA of the CDR3 is TGTGCCAGCAGTTCACCGGGACAGGGTAACAATGAGCAGTTCTTC.

The V gene is TRBV6-1, the J gene TRBJ2-7; 8 bases line up with TRBD2. CDR1 MNHNS and CDR2 SASEGT come from the germline V gene. J lost 6 bases, V lost 6 bases, and 13 bases had no gene match. The CDR3 has 15 amino acids. The CDR3 sequence is CASSRSGRASLEQYF. The CDR3 bases are TGTGCCAGCAGCCGGAGCGGGAGAGCCTCTCTCGAGCAGTACTTC.

This sequence joins TRBV6-2 or TRBV6-3 and TRBJ2-7, with D unresolved. There are 15 residues in the CDR3. The V and J ends lost 4 bases and 0 bases respectively, with 13 bases between them. CDR1 is MNHEY, CDR2 SVGEGT, per germline. CDR3 DNA sequence: TGTGCCAGCAGTTGGGCCAGCCTAATCTCCTACGAGCAGTACTTC. Residues: CASSWASLISYEQYF.

The chain employs TRBV7-2 and TRBJ1-1; TRBD1 might be the D (5 bases). Germline V lookup: CDR1 SGHTA, CDR2 FQGNSA. The ends were cut back, 4 bases at V and 7 bases at J, with 10 bases in the middle. This CDR3 is built from 12 residues. Written as DNA, the CDR3 is TGTGCCAGCAGCTGGGGGGTTTTTGAAGCTTTCTTT. Translated, it gives CASSWGVFEAFF. The full variable domain, rest sourced from reference TRBV7-2 and TRBJ1-1, is GAGVSQSPSNKVTEKGKDVELRCDPISGHTALYWYRQSLGQGLEFLIYFQGNSAPDKSGLPSDRFSAERTGGSVSTLTIQRTQQEDSAVYLCASSWGVFEAFFGQGTRLTVV.

The chain uses TRBV15 and TRBJ2-4; D may be TRBD1 (5 bases). CDR1 is LNHNV, CDR2 YYDKDF, per germline (reference sequence). Trimming took off 3 bases at V and 1 base at J, with 10 bases between the two ends. The length of the CDR3 is 15 residues. The CDR3 here is CATSSRDLAKNIQYF. The CDR3 DNA is TGTGCCACCAGCAGCAGGGATCTTGCCAAAAACATTCAGTACTTC.

This chain connects TRBV19 to TRBJ1-1, with D possibly matching TRBD1 (5 bases). CDR1 and CDR2 (germline): LNHDA, SQIVND (reference sequence). V gave up 8 bases and J gave up 0 bases, with 19 bases separating them. This CDR3 comprises 16 residues. The CDR3 nucleotides are TGTGCCAGTTCCTATCGGCGCGGGACTGTGAACACTGAAGCTTTCTTT. Its protein product is CASSYRRGTVNTEAFF. Full variable domain (outside the CDR3, taken from reference TRBV19 and TRBJ1-1): DGGITQSPKYLFRKEGQNVTLSCEQNLNHDAMYWYRQDPGQGLRLIYYSQIVNDFQKGDIAEGYSVSREKKESFPLTVTSAQKNPTAFYLCASSYRRGTVNTEAFFGQGTRLTVV.

This clonotype has at least ten counts. This CDR3 is CASSAGTSGADTQYF. The CDR3 DNA sequence: TGTGCCAGCAGCGCCGGGACTAGCGGAGCAGATACGCAGTATTTT. The chain employs TRBV7-6 and TRBJ2-3, with 11 bases identical to TRBD2. V was clipped by 5 bases and J by 4 bases; unmatched bases: 5. The CDR3 loop spans 15 amino acids. The germline gives CDR1 SGHVS, CDR2 FNYEAQ.

The chain uses TRBV11-3 and TRBJ2-7; TRBD2 agrees at 10 bases. V gave up 1 base and J gave up 3 bases; unmatched junction bases: 3. The CDR3 runs to 15 residues. CDR1 and CDR2 from the germline V gene are SGHNT and YENEEA. This chain's CDR3 is CASSLGPSGSYEQYF. As DNA, the CDR3 is TGTGCCAGCAGCTTAGGACCTAGCGGGAGCTACGAGCAGTACTTC.

The CDR3 loop is CASSGRTRSYNEQFF. CDR3 sequence (DNA): TGTGCCAGTAGTGGTAGGACTCGCTCCTACAATGAGCAGTTCTTC. The rearrangement joins TRBV19 to TRBJ2-1; D may be TRBD2 (5 bases). The ends were cut back, 5 bases at V and 0 bases at J, with 11 bases in the middle. Germline V gene data show CDR1 as LNHDA and CDR2 as SQIVND (reference sequence). CDR3 length: 15 amino acids.

This clonotype has ten or more counts. V is TRBV7-9 and J is TRBJ1-1; D gene ambiguous. The CDR3 has 15 residues. With 1 base removed from V and 3 bases from J, the gap between germline ends came to 12 bases. Germline V gives CDR1 SEHNR, CDR2 FQNEAQ (reference sequence). CDR3 nucleotides: TGTGCCAGCAGCTTAGAGACCTCGAGGGACACTGAAGCTTTCTTT. It encodes CASSLETSRDTEAFF.

The rearrangement joins TRBV4-1 to TRBJ1-5, with D hard to call. The CDR3 totals 15 residues. V lost 0 bases and J 3 bases, leaving 9 bases between the germline ends. Per germline, CDR1 MGHRA and CDR2 YSYEKL. The CDR3: CASSQDQDSNQPQHF. The CDR3 coding sequence is TGCGCCAGCAGCCAAGATCAGGATTCCAATCAGCCCCAGCATTTT.

This clonotype was picked up many times. The chain carries TRBV10-3 and TRBJ1-4; possibly TRBD1 for D (5 bases). The CDR3 has 13 residues. V gave up 8 bases and J gave up 8 bases, with 15 bases separating them. Germline-derived CDR1 and CDR2 are ENHRY and SYGVKD. CDR3 sequence (DNA): TGTGCCATCGGCCGGGACGAGGGAGAAAAACTGTTTTTT. It codes for CAIGRDEGEKLFF.